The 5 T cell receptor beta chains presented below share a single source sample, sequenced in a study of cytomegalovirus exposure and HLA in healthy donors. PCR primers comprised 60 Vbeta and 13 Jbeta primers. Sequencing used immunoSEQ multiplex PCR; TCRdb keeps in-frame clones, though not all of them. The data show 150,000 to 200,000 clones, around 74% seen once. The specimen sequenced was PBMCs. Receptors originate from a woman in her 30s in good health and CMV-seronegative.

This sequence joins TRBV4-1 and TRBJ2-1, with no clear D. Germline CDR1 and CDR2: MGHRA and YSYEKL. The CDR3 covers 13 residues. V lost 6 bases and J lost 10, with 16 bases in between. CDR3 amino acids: CASSPASTVEQFF. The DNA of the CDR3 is TGCGCCAGCAGTCCCGCCTCCACGGTCGAGCAGTTCTTC.

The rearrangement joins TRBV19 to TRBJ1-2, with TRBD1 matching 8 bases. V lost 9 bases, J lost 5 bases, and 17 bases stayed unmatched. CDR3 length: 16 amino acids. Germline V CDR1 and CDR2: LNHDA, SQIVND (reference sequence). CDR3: CASKPGQAFVGYGYTF. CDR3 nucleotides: TGTGCCAGCAAGCCGGGACAGGCGTTCGTGGGGTATGGCTACACCTTC.

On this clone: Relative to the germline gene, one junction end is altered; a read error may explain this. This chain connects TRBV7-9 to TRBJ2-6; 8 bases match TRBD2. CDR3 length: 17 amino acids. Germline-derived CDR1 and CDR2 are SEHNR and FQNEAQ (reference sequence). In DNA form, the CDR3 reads TGTGCCAGCAGCAGCGGGGGCATGAGCTCTGGGGCCAACGGCCTGACTTTC. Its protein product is CASSSGGMSSGANGLTF.

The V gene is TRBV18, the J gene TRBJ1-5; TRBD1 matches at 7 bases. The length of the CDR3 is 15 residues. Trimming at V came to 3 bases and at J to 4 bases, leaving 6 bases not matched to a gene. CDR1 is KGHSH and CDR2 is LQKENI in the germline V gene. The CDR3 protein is CASSPTPGQNQPQHF. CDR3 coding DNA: TGTGCCAGCTCACCCACTCCGGGACAGAATCAGCCCCAGCATTTT.

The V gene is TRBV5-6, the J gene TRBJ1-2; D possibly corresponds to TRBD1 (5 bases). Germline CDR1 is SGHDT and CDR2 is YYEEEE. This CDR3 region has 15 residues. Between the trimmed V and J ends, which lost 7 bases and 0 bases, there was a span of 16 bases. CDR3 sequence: CASGTGTAPNYGYTF. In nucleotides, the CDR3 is TGTGCCAGCGGCACCGGGACTGCCCCTAACTATGGCTACACCTTC.